Following are 7 T cell receptor beta chains from one sample sequenced in a study of cytomegalovirus exposure and HLA in healthy donors. With 60 Vbeta and 13 Jbeta primers, the PCR was carried out. Data came from immunoSEQ multiplex PCR; TCRdb stores just in-frame clones and leaves some out. The data contain over 250,000 clones, roughly 70% of them seen just once; the ten biggest clones take up approximately 2.3%. Sequencing input: PBMCs. The origin of the receptors is a female donor in good health and CMV-seronegative.

This clone came up once. The rearrangement links TRBV5-1 to TRBJ1-5; D ambiguous. Per germline, CDR1 SGHRS and CDR2 YFSETQ. The ends were cut back, 1 base at V and 5 bases at J, with 7 bases in the middle. The CDR3 covers 13 residues. The CDR3 DNA follows: TGCGCCAGCAGCTTGATGCCAGATCAGCCCCAGCATTTT. This codes for CASSLMPDQPQHF.

The V gene is TRBV30, the J gene TRBJ1-5; a possible D gene is TRBD1 (6 bases). The germline V gene encodes CDR1 GTSNPN and CDR2 SVGIG (reference sequence). Trimming removed 2 bases from V and 0 bases from J, with 11 bases in between. The CDR3 length is 15 residues. This CDR3 is CAWSLDSFSNQPQHF. The CDR3 DNA sequence: TGTGCCTGGAGTTTGGACAGTTTTAGCAATCAGCCCCAGCATTTT.

V is TRBV7-2 and J is TRBJ2-5; TRBD2 is a possible D gene (6 bases). Trimming took 2 bases from V and 5 from J, leaving 15 bases between them. Germline V gives CDR1 SGHTA, CDR2 FQGNSA. The CDR3 is 15 amino acids. The CDR3 DNA sequence: TGTGCCAGCAGCTTATTCGACCGGGAGTGGGAGACCCAGTACTTC. It yields the protein CASSLFDREWETQYF.

As DNA, the CDR3 is TGTGCCAGCAGTTACCAAAACAGGGGAACCGACGAGCAGTACTTC. It translates to CASSYQNRGTDEQYF. V and J are TRBV6-6 and TRBJ2-7, with 7 bases matching TRBD1. V shed 2 bases, J shed 5 bases, and the junction held 9 bases outside the gene matches. Germline V gives CDR1 MNHNY, CDR2 SVGAGI (reference sequence). There are 15 residues in the CDR3.

The gene calls are TRBV30 and TRBJ1-3; D remains unclear. V dropped 2 bases and J dropped 0 bases, with 8 bases sitting between them. The CDR3 totals 14 residues. The germline V gene has CDR1 GTSNPN and CDR2 SVGIG (reference sequence). The CDR3 loop reads CAWSKWASGNTIYF. DNA of the CDR3: TGTGCCTGGAGTAAGTGGGCCTCTGGAAACACCATATATTTT.

The rearrangement links TRBV27 to TRBJ2-7; D may be TRBD1 (6 bases). Germline V lookup: CDR1 MNHEY, CDR2 SMNVEV (reference sequence). The CDR3 loop spans 15 amino acids. Trimming cost V 11 bases and J 3 bases, with 23 bases left between them. This CDR3 reads CASQDAGDTLYEQYF. In DNA form, the CDR3 reads TGTGCCTCCCAAGATGCAGGGGATACCCTCTACGAGCAGTACTTC.

The chain uses TRBV5-1 and TRBJ2-1, with D hard to call. CDR1 is SGHRS, CDR2 YFSETQ, per germline. There are 13 residues in the CDR3. V lost 4 bases to trimming and J lost 6 bases, with 11 bases between them. CDR3 amino acids: CASSRREVNEQFF. CDR3 DNA sequence: TGCGCCAGCAGCAGAAGAGAAGTCAATGAGCAGTTCTTC.